One and the same sample provided the 9 T cell receptor beta chains below, sequenced in a study of shared clonotypes between healthy human individuals. The repertoire was sequenced with immunoSEQ multiplex PCR; TCRdb's copy has only in-frame clones and lacks some. The sample holds approximately 2.3 million clones, 93% seen once. The sequencing input was naive CD4+ T cells from PBMCs. The subset is: CD45RA+ positively selected. These receptors originate from a man aged 18 to 29 in good health. Some clones in this sample may be carry-over from other donors' samples.

V is TRBV2 and J is TRBJ2-6; TRBD1 agrees at 7 bases. Germline CDR1 SNHLY, CDR2 FYNNEI. V shed 6 bases and J 4 bases; nucleotides not matched to a gene: 6. The CDR3 has 15 residues. The chain's CDR3 is CASSLTGSGANVLTF. In nucleotides, the CDR3 is TGTGCCAGCAGCTTGACAGGGTCCGGGGCCAACGTCCTGACTTTC.

This clone was picked up a small number of times. The rearrangement joins TRBV28 to TRBJ1-5; D may be TRBD1 (5 bases). V shed 0 bases and J shed 4 bases, with 10 bases lying between them. The CDR3 covers 15 residues. Germline-derived CDR1 and CDR2 are MDHEN and SYDVKM. The CDR3 sequence is CASSLWAGLNQPQHF. Here the CDR3 DNA reads TGTGCCAGCAGTTTATGGGCAGGGTTGAATCAGCCCCAGCATTTT.

The chain combines TRBV14 with TRBJ1-2; TRBD1 aligns across 7 bases. J gave up 1 base and V 0 bases, and 2 bases lay outside the gene matches. Germline V gene data show CDR1 as SGHDN and CDR2 as FVKESK. CDR3 length equals 15 residues. Here the CDR3 reads CASSQDWTGNYGYTF. CDR3 nucleotides: TGTGCCAGCAGCCAAGATTGGACAGGTAACTATGGCTACACCTTC.

The chain couples TRBV15 to TRBJ2-2, with 15 bases aligning to TRBD2. CDR1 and CDR2 from the germline V gene are LNHNV and YYDKDF (reference sequence). V was clipped by 4 bases and J by 3 bases; unmatched bases: 3. This CDR3 spans 17 amino acids. CDR3 sequence: CATSTGLAGGYTGELFF. The CDR3 DNA reads as TGTGCCACCAGCACCGGACTAGCGGGAGGGTACACCGGGGAGCTGTTTTTT.

The chain links TRBV11-3 to TRBJ2-3; D possibly corresponds to TRBD1 (5 bases). Between the trimmed V and J ends, which lost 5 bases and 0 bases, there was a span of 21 bases. CDR3 length: 18 amino acids. CDR1 and CDR2 from the germline V gene are SGHNT and YENEEA. The CDR3 reads CASSQTRQGPGSTDTQYF. The CDR3 DNA reads TGTGCCAGCAGCCAAACTCGGCAGGGCCCCGGTAGCACAGATACGCAGTATTTT.

The V and J genes are TRBV30 and TRBJ1-4; no clear D gene. CDR1 and CDR2 (germline): GTSNPN, SVGIG (reference sequence). V gave up 4 bases and J gave up 5 bases, with 11 bases separating them. This CDR3 region has 13 residues. In nucleotides, the CDR3 is TGTGCCTGGAAATGGGCATGGAATGAAAAACTGTTTTTT. It specifies CAWKWAWNEKLFF.

This sequence joins TRBV7-6 and TRBJ2-7, with a tentative D call TRBD2 (5 bases). CDR1 is SGHVS, CDR2 FNYEAQ, per germline. CDR3 length equals 14 residues. Between the trimmed V and J ends, which lost 3 bases and 2 bases, there was a span of 11 bases. DNA of the CDR3: TGTGCCAGCAGCTTGGGAACAGCGGCCTACGAGCAGTACTTC. Translating it yields CASSLGTAAYEQYF.

The chain carries TRBV28 and TRBJ2-7; TRBD2 matches at 12 bases. This CDR3 contains 15 residues. Per the germline V gene, CDR1 is MDHEN and CDR2 is SYDVKM. The V segment lost 5 bases and the J segment 2 bases; nucleotides outside the gene matches: 4. The CDR3 sequence: CASSAGLAGPYEQYF. As DNA, the CDR3 is TGTGCCAGCAGTGCGGGACTAGCGGGCCCCTACGAGCAGTACTTC.

J is TRBJ1-1 and V is TRBV7-6; possibly TRBD1 for D (6 bases). V lost 3 bases and J lost 1, with 15 bases in between. Germline V lookup: CDR1 SGHVS, CDR2 FNYEAQ. This CDR3 comprises 16 residues. The CDR3 region is CASSFWGQGSNTEAFF. The CDR3 DNA sequence: TGTGCCAGCAGCTTCTGGGGGCAGGGGTCGAACACTGAAGCTTTCTTT.